This T cell receptor delta chain was identified during a study of gamma-delta T cells after stem cell transplantation. The CDR3 is 24 amino acids. CDR1 is TSWWSYY, CDR2 QGS, per germline. The junction had 21 bases not matched to a gene; V was cut back by 2 bases and J by 0 bases. TCRdb re-called the RT-PCR reads using CATT. Of approximately 4,200 delta-chain clones listed, about 17% were seen once; the top ten hold approximately 4.8%. The chain joins TRDV1 to TRDJ2, with 13 bases identical to TRDD3. The sample was gamma-delta T cells. The sequence was collected from a human donor. It is not recorded whose cells these are; they may come from a transplant donor. The CDR3 DNA reads as TGTGCTCTTGGGGAAACCTTTCCTTACTGGGGGATACGCCTAACGTCCTCTTTGACAGCACAACTCTTCTTT. It specifies CALGETFPYWGIRLTSSLTAQLFF.